This entry concerns a single T cell receptor beta chain. These data belong to a study of OX40 agonist ivuxolimab in advanced cancers. The ends were cut back, 0 bases at V and 9 bases at J, with 30 bases in the middle. Looked up from germline, CDR1 is LGHNA and CDR2 is YSLEER. This CDR3 has 19 residues. Some clones are missing from TCRdb's copy, which holds only in-frame ones; the method was immunoSEQ multiplex PCR. This sample carries over 85,000 clones, about four fifths of them seen once, and the ten largest clones take more than 1.1%. The receptor's source is an adult with an advanced solid tumor such as melanoma, head and neck, liver or kidney cancer. The chain combines TRBV4-3 with TRBJ2-7, with D perhaps matching TRBD1 (6 bases). The starting material was CD4+ or CD8+ T cells sorted from blood, obtained in a trial of the OX40 agonist ivuxolimab. This CDR3 reads CASSQDSLSSGQGAKGQYF. CDR3 in DNA: TGCGCCAGCAGCCAAGATTCCCTTTCCTCGGGACAAGGGGCAAAAGGGCAGTACTTC.